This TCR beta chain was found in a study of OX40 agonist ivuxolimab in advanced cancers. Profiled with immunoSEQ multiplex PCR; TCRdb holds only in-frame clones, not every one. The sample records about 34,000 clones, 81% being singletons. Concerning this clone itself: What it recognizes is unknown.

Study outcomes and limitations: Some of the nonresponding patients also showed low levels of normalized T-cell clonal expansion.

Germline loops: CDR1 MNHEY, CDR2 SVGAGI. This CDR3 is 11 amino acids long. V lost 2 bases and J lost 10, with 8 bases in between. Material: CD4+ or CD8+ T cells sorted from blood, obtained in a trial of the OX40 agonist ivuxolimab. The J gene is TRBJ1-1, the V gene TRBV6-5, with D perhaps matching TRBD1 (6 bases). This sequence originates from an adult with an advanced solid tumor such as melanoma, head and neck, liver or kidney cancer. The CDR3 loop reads CASSYGGAAFF. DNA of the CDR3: TGTGCCAGCAGTTACGGGGGGGCAGCTTTCTTT.